This T cell receptor beta chain is from a study of post-analysis software for immune sequencing data. Trimming removed 0 bases at V and 7 bases at J, with 12 bases between. This CDR3 is 13 amino acids long. Germline-derived CDR1 and CDR2 are DFQATT and SNEGSKA (reference sequence). Unique molecular identifiers featured in each of the TCR beta cDNA libraries. TCRdb independently ran MiXCR on the PCR reads; one entry per CDR3 protein. Of about 200,000 distinct CDR3 sequences listed, 29% are singletons. Ten or more counts support this clonotype. Antigen specificity is unknown. Study-wide results and limits: Compared with controls, patients showed significantly lower normalized Chao1 diversity. Patients used about 5 TRBV segments, including TRBV5-6, TRBV5-1 and TRBV20-1, more often than controls.

Sample: blood. The V gene is TRBV20-1, the J gene TRBJ1-2; no reliable D call. The clonotype was recovered from a girl aged 2 to 17 with multiple sclerosis. This CDR3 is CSARDVLSGGYTF. DNA for the CDR3: TGCAGTGCTAGAGATGTCTTATCAGGTGGCTACACCTTC.